This T cell receptor (beta chain) is from a study of identifying expanded T cells in peripheral blood. During the collection period, no donor immune events like infections were recorded. CDR1 is SGDLS and CDR2 is YYNGEE in the germline V gene. The ends were cut back, 0 bases at V and 3 bases at J, with 9 bases in the middle. This CDR3 has 15 residues. Libraries were prepared by immunoSEQ multiplex PCR; TCRdb keeps only in-frame clonotypes and omits some of them. The sample includes over 45,000 clones, about 80% of them seen just once. The genes are TRBV9 and TRBJ2-2; D is possibly TRBD2 (6 bases). The sequenced sample was blood. The sequence derives from a person aged 18 to 75 in good health. The CDR3 DNA follows: TGTGCCAGCAGCGTAGAAGGGAGGTACACCGGGGAGCTGTTTTTT. This encodes CASSVEGRYTGELFF.